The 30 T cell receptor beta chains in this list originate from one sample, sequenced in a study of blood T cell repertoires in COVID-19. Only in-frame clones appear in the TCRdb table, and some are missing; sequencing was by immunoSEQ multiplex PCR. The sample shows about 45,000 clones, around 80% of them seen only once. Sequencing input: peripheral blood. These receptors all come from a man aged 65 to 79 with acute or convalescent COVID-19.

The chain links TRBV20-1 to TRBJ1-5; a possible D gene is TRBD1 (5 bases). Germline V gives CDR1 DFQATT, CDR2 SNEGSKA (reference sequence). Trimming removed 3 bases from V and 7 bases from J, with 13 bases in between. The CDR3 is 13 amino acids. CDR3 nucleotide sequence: TGCAGTGCTAGTCTGGGGGGTGGACAGCCCCAGCATTTT. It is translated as CSASLGGGQPQHF.

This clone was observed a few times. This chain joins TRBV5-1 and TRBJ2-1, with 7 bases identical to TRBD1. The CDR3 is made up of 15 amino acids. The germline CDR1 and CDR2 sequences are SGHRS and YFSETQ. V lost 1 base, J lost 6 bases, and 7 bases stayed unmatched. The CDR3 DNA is TGCGCCAGCAGCTTGTTAGGGACAGAACCCAATGAGCAGTTCTTC. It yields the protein CASSLLGTEPNEQFF.

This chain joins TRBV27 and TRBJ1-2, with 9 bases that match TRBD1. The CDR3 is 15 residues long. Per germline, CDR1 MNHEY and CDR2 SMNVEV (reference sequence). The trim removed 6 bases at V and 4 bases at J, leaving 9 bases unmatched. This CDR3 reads CASSLSGTGLYGYTF. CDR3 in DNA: TGTGCCAGCAGCCTCTCCGGGACAGGGCTCTATGGCTACACCTTC.

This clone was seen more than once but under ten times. The chain's CDR3 is CASSYRDRRNEQFF. CDR3 DNA: TGTGCCAGCAGTTACAGGGATCGGCGCAATGAGCAGTTCTTC. The chain links TRBV27 to TRBJ2-1; D perhaps matches TRBD1 (6 bases). The V and J ends lost 4 bases and 6 bases respectively, with 13 bases between them. The CDR3 is made up of 14 amino acids. CDR1 MNHEY and CDR2 SMNVEV come from the germline V gene (reference sequence).

CDR3 sequence reads: CASSSGDSSYEQYF. The CDR3 DNA sequence: TGTGCCAGCAGCTCCGGGGACAGCTCCTACGAGCAGTACTTC. The rearrangement links TRBV7-3 to TRBJ2-7, with TRBD1 matching 7 bases. Losses at the gene ends were 4 bases for V and 0 bases for J; bases not matched to a gene: 3. The CDR3 runs to 14 residues. CDR1 SGHTA and CDR2 FQGTGA come from the germline V gene.

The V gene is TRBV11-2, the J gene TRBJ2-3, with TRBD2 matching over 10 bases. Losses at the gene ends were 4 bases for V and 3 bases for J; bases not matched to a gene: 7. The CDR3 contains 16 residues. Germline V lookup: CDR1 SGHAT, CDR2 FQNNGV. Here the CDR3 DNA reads TGTGCCAGCAGCTGGGGACTAGCGAGCGTAACAGATACGCAGTATTTT. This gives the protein CASSWGLASVTDTQYF.

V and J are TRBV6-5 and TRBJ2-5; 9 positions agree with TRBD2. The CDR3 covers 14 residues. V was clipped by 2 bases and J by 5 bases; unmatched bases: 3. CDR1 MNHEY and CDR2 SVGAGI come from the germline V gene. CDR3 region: CASSYAGGGETQYF. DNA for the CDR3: TGTGCCAGCAGTTACGCGGGGGGGGGTGAGACCCAGTACTTC.

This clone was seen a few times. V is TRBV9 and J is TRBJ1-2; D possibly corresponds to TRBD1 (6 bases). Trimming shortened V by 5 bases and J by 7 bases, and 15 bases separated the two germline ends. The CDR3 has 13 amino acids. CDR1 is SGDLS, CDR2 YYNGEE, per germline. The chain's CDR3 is CASSPGDKGGYTF. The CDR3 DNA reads TGTGCCAGCAGTCCAGGGGACAAGGGTGGCTACACCTTC.

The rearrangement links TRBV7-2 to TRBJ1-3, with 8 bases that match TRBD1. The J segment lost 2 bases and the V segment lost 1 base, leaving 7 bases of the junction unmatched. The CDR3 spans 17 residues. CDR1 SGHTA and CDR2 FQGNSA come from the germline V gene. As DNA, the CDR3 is TGTGCCAGCAGCTTAGTCCCAGGGGGCGCGACTGGAAACACCATATATTTT. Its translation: CASSLVPGGATGNTIYF.

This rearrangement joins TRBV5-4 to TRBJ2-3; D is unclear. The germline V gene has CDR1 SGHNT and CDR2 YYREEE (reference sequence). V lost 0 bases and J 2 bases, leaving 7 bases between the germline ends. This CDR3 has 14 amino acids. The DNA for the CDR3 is TGTGCCAGCAGCTTGGAAAGCCCCACAGATACGCAGTATTTT. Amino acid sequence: CASSLESPTDTQYF.

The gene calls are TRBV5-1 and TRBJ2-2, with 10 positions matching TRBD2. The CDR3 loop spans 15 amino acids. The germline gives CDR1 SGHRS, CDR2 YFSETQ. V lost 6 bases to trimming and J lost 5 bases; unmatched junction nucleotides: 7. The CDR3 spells CASTRSSGGTGELFF. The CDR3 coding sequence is TGCGCCAGCACCCGCAGTAGCGGGGGGACCGGGGAGCTGTTTTTT.

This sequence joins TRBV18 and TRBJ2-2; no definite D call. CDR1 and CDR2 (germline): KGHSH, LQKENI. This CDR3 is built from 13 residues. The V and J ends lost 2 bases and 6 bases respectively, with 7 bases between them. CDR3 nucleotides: TGTGCCAGCTCACCAGGAGTCGCCGGGGAGCTGTTTTTT. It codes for CASSPGVAGELFF.

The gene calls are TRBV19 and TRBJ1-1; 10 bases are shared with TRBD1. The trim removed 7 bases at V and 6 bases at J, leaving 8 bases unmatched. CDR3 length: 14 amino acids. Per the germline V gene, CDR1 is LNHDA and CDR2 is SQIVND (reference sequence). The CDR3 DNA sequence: TGTGCCAGTATAGCGACAGGGGGCTGGTCTGAAGCTTTCTTT. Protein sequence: CASIATGGWSEAFF.

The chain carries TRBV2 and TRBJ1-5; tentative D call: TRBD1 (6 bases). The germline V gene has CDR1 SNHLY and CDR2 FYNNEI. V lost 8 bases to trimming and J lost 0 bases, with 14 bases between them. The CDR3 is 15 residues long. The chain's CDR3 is CASAEGDYSNQPQHF. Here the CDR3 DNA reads TGTGCCAGCGCCGAGGGGGACTATAGCAATCAGCCCCAGCATTTT.

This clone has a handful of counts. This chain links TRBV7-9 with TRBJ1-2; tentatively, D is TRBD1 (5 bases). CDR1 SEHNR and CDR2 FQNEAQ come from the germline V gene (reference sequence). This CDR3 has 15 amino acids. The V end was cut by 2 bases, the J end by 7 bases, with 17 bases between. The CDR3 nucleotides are TGTGCCAGCAGCTTATTGGACACCAAAAGGGGTGGCTACACCTTC. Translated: CASSLLDTKRGGYTF.

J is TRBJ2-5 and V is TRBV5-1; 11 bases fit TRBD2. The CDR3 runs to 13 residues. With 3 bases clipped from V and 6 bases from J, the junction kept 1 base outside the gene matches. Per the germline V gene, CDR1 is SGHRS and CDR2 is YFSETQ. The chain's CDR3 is CASSSSGGKTQYF. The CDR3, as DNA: TGCGCCAGCAGCTCTAGCGGGGGGAAGACCCAGTACTTC.

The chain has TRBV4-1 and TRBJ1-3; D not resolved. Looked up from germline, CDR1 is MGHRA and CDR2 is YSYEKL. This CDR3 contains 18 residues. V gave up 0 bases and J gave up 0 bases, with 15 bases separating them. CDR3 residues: CASSQEPSGYGSGNTIYF. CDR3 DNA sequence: TGCGCCAGCAGCCAAGAACCATCGGGATACGGCTCTGGAAACACCATATATTTT.

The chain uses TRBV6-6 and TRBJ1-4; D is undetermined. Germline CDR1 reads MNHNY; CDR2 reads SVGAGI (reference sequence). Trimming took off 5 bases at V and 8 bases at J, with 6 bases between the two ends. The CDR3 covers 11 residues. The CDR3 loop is CASSLQEKLFF. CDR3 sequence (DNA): TGTGCCAGCAGTCTTCAGGAAAAACTGTTTTTT.

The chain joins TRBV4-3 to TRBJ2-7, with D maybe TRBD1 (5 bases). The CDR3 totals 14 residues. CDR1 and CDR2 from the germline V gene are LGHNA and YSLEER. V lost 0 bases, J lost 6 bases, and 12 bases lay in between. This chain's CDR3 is CASSQEGAGSEQYF. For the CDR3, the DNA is TGCGCCAGCAGCCAAGAAGGGGCCGGAAGCGAGCAGTACTTC.

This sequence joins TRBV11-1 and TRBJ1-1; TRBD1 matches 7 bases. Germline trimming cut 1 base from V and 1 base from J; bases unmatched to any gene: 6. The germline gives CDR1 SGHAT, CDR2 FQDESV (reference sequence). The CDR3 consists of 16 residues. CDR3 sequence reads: CASSLEGGVANTEAFF. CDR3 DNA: TGTGCCAGCAGCTTAGAAGGGGGCGTGGCGAACACTGAAGCTTTCTTT. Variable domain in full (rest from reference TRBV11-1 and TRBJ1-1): EAEVAQSPRYKITEKSQAVAFWCDPISGHATLYWYRQILGQGPELLVQFQDESVVDDSQLPKDRFSAERLKGVDSTLKIQPAELGDSAMYLCASSLEGGVANTEAFFGQGTRLTVV.

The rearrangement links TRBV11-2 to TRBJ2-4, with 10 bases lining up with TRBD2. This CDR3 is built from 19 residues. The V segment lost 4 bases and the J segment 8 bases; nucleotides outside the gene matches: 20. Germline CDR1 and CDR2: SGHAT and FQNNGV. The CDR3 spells CASSSYKFSGGAGRDIQYF. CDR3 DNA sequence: TGTGCCAGCAGCTCATACAAATTCAGCGGGGGGGCTGGTCGCGACATTCAGTACTTC. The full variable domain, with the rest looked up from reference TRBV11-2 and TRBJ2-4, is EAGVAQSPRYKIIEKRQSVAFWCNPISGHATLYWYQQILGQGPKLLIQFQNNGVVDDSQLPKDRFSAERLKGVDSTLKIQPAKLEDSAVYLCASSSYKFSGGAGRDIQYFGAGTRLSVL.

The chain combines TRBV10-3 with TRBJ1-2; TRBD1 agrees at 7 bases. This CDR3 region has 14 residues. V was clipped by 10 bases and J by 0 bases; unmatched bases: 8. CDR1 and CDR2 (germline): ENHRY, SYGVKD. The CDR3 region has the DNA TGTGCCAGCATTAAGACAGGGTCTAACTATGGCTACACCTTC. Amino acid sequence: CASIKTGSNYGYTF.

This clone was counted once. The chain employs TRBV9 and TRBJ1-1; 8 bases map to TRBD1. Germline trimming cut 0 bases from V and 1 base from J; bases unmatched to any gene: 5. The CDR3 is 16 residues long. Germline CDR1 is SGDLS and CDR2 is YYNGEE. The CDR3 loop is CASSVGPGTGNTEAFF. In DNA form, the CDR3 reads TGTGCCAGCAGCGTAGGTCCCGGGACAGGGAACACTGAAGCTTTCTTT.

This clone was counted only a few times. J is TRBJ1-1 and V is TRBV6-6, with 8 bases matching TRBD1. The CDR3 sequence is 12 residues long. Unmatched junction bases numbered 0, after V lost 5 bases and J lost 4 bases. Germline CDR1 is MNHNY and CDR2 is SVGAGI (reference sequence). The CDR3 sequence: CASSDRGTEAFF. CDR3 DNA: TGTGCCAGCAGTGACAGGGGCACTGAAGCTTTCTTT.

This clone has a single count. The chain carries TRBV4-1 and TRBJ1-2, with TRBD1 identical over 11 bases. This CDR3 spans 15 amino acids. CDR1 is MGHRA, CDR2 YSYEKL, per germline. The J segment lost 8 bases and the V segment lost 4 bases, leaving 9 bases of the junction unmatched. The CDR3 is CASSLRDRGIEGYTF. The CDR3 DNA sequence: TGCGCCAGCAGCCTCCGGGACAGGGGGATCGAGGGCTACACCTTC.

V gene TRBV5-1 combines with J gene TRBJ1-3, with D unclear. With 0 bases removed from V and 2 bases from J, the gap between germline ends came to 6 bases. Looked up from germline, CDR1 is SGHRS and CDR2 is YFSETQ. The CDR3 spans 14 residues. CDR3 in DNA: TGCGCCAGCAGCTTGGACAGAACTGGAAACACCATATATTTT. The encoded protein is CASSLDRTGNTIYF.

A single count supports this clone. This chain's CDR3 is CASCLGGSGRVNEQFF. The DNA of the CDR3 is TGCGCCAGCTGCCTCGGGGGGTCGGGGAGGGTAAATGAGCAGTTCTTC. The J gene is TRBJ2-1, the V gene TRBV5-1; the match to TRBD2 covers 7 bases. Germline CDR1 SGHRS, CDR2 YFSETQ. The CDR3 is made up of 16 amino acids. The ends lost 7 bases at V and 7 bases at J; junction bases unmatched: 17.

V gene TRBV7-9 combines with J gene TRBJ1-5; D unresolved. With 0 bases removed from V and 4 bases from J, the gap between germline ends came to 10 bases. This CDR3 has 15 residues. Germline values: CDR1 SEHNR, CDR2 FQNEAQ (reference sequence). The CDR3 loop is CASSLAAGGNQPQHF. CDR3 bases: TGTGCCAGCAGCTTAGCAGCGGGAGGAAATCAGCCCCAGCATTTT.

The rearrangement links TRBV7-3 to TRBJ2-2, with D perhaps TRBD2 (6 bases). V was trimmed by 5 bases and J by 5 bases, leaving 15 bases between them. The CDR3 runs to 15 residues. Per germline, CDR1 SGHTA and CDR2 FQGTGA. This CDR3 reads CASSPIMAGTGELFF. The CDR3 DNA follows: TGTGCCAGCAGCCCGATCATGGCGGGGACCGGGGAGCTGTTTTTT.

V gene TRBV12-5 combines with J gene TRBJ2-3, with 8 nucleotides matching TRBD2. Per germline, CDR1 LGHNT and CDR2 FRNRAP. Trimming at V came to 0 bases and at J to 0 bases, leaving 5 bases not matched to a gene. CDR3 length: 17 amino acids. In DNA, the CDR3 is TGTGCTAGTGGTTTGGTGCTAACTAGCGGTAGCACAGATACGCAGTATTTT. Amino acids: CASGLVLTSGSTDTQYF.